This TCR beta chain originates from a study of blood T cell repertoires in COVID-19. This clone appeared a single time. Everyone who took part was about 18 to 90 years old, and they came from fewer than 25 US areas. Two negative PCRs, clearance, or symptom resolution characterized the recovered Cohort 3 donors. With 2 bases removed from V and 4 bases from J, the gap between germline ends came to 18 bases. The length of the CDR3 is 16 residues. Per germline, CDR1 MNHNY and CDR2 SVGAGI (reference sequence). Libraries were prepared by immunoSEQ multiplex PCR; TCRdb keeps only in-frame clonotypes and omits some of them. Seen here are about 190,000 clones, about 88% observed once, and the top ten hold 3.2%.

The genes are TRBV6-6 and TRBJ2-7; weak D call: TRBD1 (6 bases). The sequenced material came from PBMCs or T cells enriched from blood (not recorded which). The source of this sequence is a woman aged 25 to 39 who had recovered from COVID-19. CDR3 region: CASSYAHPTGSYEQYF. The CDR3 DNA reads TGTGCCAGCAGTTACGCCCATCCGACAGGATCGTACGAGCAGTACTTC.